The present entry profiles one TCR beta chain with its context. Its specificity is unknown. This sample is part of a study of T cell responses to AZD1222 COVID-19 vaccine. Whole-study findings and limits: The donor group comprised mostly white British people and more females; the analysis possibly underestimated clonal diversity. Sampling that yielded the repertoires occurred only after the peak T cell response. Once two AZD1222 doses were given, Spike-specific TCR breadth and depth went up. Spike was spanned by vaccine-associated CD4 TCRs, which were dominant at 160-218 and 743-854.

The repertoire was sequenced with immunoSEQ multiplex PCR; TCRdb's copy has only in-frame clones and lacks some. In the table there are about 50,000 clones, around 85% of which are singletons. V was pared by 5 bases and J by 3 bases, with 9 bases of the junction left unmatched. CDR3 length: 16 residues. Germline V gives CDR1 LGHNA, CDR2 YNFKEQ. The J gene is TRBJ2-3, the V gene TRBV4-2; TRBD2 matches 9 bases. Material: peripheral blood, obtained on day 0 of MenACWY control vaccination. This receptor was obtained from an adult in good health. The CDR3 nucleotides are TGTGCCAGCAGCATAAAGACTAGCGGCTCTACAGATACGCAGTATTTT. Residues: CASSIKTSGSTDTQYF.